Detailed here is one TCR beta chain. Its antigen is not identified. The method was immunoSEQ multiplex PCR; TCRdb's version includes in-frame clones alone and lacks a portion of them. In the table there are approximately 140,000 clones, about nine tenths of which are singletons. These data belong to a study of T cell responses to AZD1222 COVID-19 vaccine. Overall study results and limits: Nearly half of spike-specific TCRs reportedly target variant regions that are unmutated in the B.1.351 and B.1.1.7 variants. The study identified only a handful of AZD1222 recipients as seropositive at baseline. Among the donors, most were white British and more were female, and clonal diversity was possibly underestimated. Mapped onto spike, vaccine-associated CD4 TCRs spanned it and were dominant at 160-218 and 743-854.

CDR3 length: 12 amino acids. CDR1 and CDR2 from the germline V gene are SGHAT and FQDESV (reference sequence). Deletions cut 1 base from V and 4 bases from J, with 3 bases between. The starting material was peripheral blood, obtained on day 0 of AZD1222 vaccination. The rearrangement uses TRBV11-1 and TRBJ2-3, with D unresolved. The source of this sequence is an adult in good health. This CDR3 reads CASSLGADTQYF. For the CDR3, the DNA is TGTGCCAGCAGCTTAGGGGCAGATACGCAGTATTTT.